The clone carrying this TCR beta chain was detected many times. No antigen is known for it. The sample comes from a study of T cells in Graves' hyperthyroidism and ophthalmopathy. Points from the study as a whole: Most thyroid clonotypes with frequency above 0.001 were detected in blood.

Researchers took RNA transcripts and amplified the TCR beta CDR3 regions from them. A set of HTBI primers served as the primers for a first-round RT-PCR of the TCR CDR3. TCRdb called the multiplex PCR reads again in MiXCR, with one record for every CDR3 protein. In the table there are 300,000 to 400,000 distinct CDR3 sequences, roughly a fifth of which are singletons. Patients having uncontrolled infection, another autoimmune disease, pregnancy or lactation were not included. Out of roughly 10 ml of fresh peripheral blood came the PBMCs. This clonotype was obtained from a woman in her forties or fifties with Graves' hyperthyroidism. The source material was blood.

The CDR3 sequence: CATSRPIRDTDTQYF. As DNA, the CDR3 is TGTGCCACCAGCAGACCCATACGAGACACAGATACGCAGTATTTT. The chain joins TRBV15 to TRBJ2-3; no clear D. Germline assignment: CDR1 LNHNV and CDR2 YYDKDF (reference sequence). Trimming left V 2 bases short and J 2 bases short, with 11 bases between. This CDR3 is 15 amino acids long. Supplemented by reference TRBV15 and TRBJ2-3, the full variable domain reads DAMVIQNPRYQVTQFGKPVTLSCSQTLNHNVMYWYQQKSSQAPKLLFHYYDKDFNNEADTPDNFQSRRPNTSFCFLDIRSPGLGDTAMYLCATSRPIRDTDTQYFGPGTRLTVL.